This T cell receptor beta chain comes out of a study of CD8 T cells in ankylosing spondylitis (TCRdb year 2017). Broadly, across the study: The study profiled T cell receptor beta repertoires in healthy donors and ankylosing spondylitis patients to find disease-linked TCR variants. In total, the full study cohort was made up of about 99 healthy donors and more than 20 ankylosing spondylitis patients. Samples of peripheral blood were taken, and for ankylosing spondylitis patients, synovial fluid was collected as well.

Worth noting for this clonotype: This clone's antigen is unknown. No qualities accompany the bases; no much larger clone lies one base away.

After removal of 6 bases from V and 0 bases from J, the junction retains 4 bases not matched to a gene. Including cysteine and phenylalanine, the CDR3 has 15 amino acids. Of the read, only the CDR3 DNA is kept; its 45 bases are in frame from base 1. The CDR1 and CDR2 encoded by the germline V gene (reference sequence) are MNHEY and SMNVEV. Overall study outcomes, separate from this receptor: Some motif variants were previously reported in synovial fluid and blood of reactive arthritis patients, suggesting common disease-initiation mechanisms. The disease-linked clones were reported to be significantly enriched in matched synovial fluid samples from ankylosing spondylitis patients. A TCR beta motif made up of 7 to 9 highly homologous amino acid variants appeared to be characteristic of blood from ankylosing spondylitis patients. A CD8+ phenotype was shown by the disease-linked clones, which were found at relatively low frequencies in peripheral blood.

This sample was sequenced with an Illumina HiSeq 2500. TCR beta libraries were prepared by quantitative 5'-RACE with molecular barcodes. The authors' pipeline ran thus. To identify disease-linked TCR variants, a new computational method was used, one built on a probabilistic model of VDJ rearrangement. The public reads were reanalyzed by TCRdb: fastp trimming at Q25, MiXCR alignment, in-frame beta chains only. When rows share a CDR3 protein, they turn into one entry using the most common DNA and genes. TCRdb assigned the V and J calls; the authors' analysis was not used. This sample gives 220,000 or so distinct CDR3 sequences in total; 18% of them show up just once. The ten largest clones take up 42% of the sample.

Sequencing was done on a sample of blood, either unsorted or a sorted T cell fraction (not recorded which). This receptor was obtained from a male donor with ankylosing spondylitis. The rearranged chain carries TRBV27 and TRBJ1-5, with TRBD1 identical over 8 junction bases. The base sequence is TGTGCCAGCAGCACCGGGACAGGTAGCAATCAGCCCCAGCATTTT. Its amino acids are CASSTGTGSNQPQHF.